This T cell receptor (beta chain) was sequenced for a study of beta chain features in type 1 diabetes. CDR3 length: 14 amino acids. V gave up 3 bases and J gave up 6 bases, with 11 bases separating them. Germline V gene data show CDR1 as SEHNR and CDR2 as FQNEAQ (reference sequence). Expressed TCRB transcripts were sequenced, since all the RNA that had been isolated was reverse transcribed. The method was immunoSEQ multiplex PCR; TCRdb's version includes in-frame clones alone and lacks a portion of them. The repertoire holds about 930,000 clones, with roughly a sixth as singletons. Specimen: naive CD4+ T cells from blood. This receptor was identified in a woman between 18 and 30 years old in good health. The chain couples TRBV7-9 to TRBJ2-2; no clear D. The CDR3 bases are TGTGCCAGCAGCTTTCGTGGCTCGGCCGGGGAGCTGTTTTTT. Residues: CASSFRGSAGELFF.